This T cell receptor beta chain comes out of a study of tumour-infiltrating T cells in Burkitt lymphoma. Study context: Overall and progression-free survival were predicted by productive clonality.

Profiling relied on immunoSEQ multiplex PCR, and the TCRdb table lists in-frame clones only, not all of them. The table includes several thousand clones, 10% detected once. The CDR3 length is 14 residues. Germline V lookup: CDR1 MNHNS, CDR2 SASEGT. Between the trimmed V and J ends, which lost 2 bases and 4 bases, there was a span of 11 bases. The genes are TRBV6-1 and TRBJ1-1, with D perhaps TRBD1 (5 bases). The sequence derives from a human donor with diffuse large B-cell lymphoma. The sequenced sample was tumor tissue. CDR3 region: CASSEQGAGTEAFF. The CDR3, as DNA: TGTGCCAGCAGTGAACAGGGAGCGGGCACTGAAGCTTTCTTT.